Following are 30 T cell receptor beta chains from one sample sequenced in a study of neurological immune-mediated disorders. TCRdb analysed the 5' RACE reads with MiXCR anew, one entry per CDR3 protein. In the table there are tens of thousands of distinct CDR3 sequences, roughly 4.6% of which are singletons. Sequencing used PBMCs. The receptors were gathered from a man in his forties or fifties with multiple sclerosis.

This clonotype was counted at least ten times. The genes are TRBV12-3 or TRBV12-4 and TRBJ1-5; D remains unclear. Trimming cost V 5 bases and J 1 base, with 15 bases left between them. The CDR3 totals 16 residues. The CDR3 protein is CASSLPGPGSNQPQHF. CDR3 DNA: TGTGCCAGCAGTCTCCCGGGTCCGGGGAGCAATCAGCCCCAGCATTTT.

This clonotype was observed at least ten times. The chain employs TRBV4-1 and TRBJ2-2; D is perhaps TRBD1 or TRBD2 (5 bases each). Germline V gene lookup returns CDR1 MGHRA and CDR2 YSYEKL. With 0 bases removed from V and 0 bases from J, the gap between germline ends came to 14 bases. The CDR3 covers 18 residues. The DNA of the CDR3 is TGCGCCAGCAGCCAAGATCTCTGGGGACGGACGAACACCGGGGAGCTGTTTTTT. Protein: CASSQDLWGRTNTGELFF.

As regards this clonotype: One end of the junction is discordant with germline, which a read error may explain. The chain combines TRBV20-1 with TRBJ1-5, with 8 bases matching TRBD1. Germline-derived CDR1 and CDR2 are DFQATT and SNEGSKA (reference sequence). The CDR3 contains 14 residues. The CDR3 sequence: CSVGQAHSNQPQNF. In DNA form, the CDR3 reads TGCAGTGTGGGACAGGCCCATAGCAATCAGCCCCAGAATTTT.

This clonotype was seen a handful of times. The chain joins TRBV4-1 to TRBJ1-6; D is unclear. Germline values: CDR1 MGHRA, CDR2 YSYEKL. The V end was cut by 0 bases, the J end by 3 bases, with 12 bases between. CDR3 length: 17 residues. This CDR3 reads CASSQEGRYLYNSPLHF. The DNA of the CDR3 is TGCGCCAGCAGCCAAGAAGGAAGGTACCTCTATAATTCACCCCTCCACTTT.

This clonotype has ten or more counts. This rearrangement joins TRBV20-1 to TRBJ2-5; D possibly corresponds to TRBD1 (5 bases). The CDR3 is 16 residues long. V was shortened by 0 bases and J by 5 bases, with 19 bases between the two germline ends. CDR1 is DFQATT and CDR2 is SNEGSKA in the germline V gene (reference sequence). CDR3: CSARDTSQGSEETQYF. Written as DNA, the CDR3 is TGCAGTGCTAGAGATACAAGTCAGGGTTCGGAGGAGACCCAGTACTTC.

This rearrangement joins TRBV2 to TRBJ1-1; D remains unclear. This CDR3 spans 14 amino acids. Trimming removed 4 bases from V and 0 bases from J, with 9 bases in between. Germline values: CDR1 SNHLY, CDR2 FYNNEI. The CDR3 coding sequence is TGTGCCAGCAGTGGAACGAACATGAACACTGAAGCTTTCTTT. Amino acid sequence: CASSGTNMNTEAFF.

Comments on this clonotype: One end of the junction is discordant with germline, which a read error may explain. CDR3 nucleotides: TGTGCCAGCAGTCACACAGCTTATAGCAATCAGTCCCAGCATTTT. Translating it yields CASSHTAYSNQSQHF. This chain connects TRBV27 to TRBJ1-5; D is unclear. This CDR3 spans 15 amino acids. The germline CDR1 and CDR2 sequences are MNHEY and SMNVEV (reference sequence).

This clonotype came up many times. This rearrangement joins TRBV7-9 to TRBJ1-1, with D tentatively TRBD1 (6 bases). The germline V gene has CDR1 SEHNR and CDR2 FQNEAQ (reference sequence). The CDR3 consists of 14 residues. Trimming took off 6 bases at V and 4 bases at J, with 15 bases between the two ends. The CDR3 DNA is TGTGCCAGCAGTCACCGACAGGTCAGCACTGAAGCTTTCTTT. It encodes CASSHRQVSTEAFF.

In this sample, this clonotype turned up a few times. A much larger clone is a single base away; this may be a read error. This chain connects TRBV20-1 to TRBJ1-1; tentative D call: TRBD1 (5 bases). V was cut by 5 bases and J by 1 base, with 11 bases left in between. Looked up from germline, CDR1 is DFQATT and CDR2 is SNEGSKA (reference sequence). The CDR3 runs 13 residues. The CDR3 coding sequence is TGCAGTGCTCCGAGGACAACGAACACTGAAGCTTTCTTT. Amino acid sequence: CSAPRTTNTEAFF.

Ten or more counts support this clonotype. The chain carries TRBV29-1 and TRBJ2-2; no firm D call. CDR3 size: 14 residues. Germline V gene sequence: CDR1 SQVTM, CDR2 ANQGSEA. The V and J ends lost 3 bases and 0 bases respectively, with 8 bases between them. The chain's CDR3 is CSVDLGANTGELFF. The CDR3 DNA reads TGCAGCGTTGACCTAGGCGCGAACACCGGGGAGCTGTTTTTT.

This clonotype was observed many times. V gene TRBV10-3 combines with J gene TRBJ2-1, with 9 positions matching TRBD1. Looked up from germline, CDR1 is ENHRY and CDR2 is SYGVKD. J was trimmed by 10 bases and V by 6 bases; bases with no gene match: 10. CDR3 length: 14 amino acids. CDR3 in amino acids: CAISPGQGVGEQFF. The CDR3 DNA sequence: TGTGCCATCAGCCCGGGACAGGGAGTCGGGGAGCAGTTCTTC.

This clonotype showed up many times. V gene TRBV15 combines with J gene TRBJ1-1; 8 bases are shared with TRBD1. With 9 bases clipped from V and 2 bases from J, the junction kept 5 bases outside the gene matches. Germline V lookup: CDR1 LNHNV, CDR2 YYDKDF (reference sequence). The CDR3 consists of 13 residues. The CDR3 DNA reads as TGTGCCACTCGGACAGGGATAAACACTGAAGCTTTCTTT. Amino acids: CATRTGINTEAFF.

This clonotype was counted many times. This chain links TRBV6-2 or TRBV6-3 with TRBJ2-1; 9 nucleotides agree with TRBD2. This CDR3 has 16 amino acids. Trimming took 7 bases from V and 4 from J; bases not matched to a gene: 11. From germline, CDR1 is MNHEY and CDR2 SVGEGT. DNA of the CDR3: TGTGCCAGCACTAGCGGGAACCCCTTAAAATACAATGAGCAGTTCTTC. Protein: CASTSGNPLKYNEQFF.

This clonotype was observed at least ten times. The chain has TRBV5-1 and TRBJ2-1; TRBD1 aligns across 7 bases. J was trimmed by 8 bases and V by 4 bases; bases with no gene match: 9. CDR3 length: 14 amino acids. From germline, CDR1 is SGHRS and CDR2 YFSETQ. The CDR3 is CASSKDRTEDEQFF. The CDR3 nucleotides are TGCGCCAGCAGCAAGGACAGGACAGAGGATGAGCAGTTCTTC. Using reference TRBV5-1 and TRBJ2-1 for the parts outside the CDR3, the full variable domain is KAGVTQTPRYLIKTRGQQVTLSCSPISGHRSVSWYQQTPGQGLQFLFEYFSETQRNKGNFPGRFSGRQFSNSRSEMNVSTLELGDSALYLCASSKDRTEDEQFFGPGTRLTVL.

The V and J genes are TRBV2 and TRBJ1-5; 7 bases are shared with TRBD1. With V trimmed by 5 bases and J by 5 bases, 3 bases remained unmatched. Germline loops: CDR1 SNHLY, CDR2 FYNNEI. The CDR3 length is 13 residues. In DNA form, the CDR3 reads TGTGCCAGCAGTTACAGGGGCGATCAGCCCCAGCATTTT. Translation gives CASSYRGDQPQHF.

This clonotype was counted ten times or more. Here the CDR3 reads CASSLGLSNSPLHF. CDR3 nucleotide sequence: TGCGCCAGCAGCTTGGGCCTTTCCAATTCACCCCTCCACTTT. The rearrangement joins TRBV5-1 to TRBJ1-6, with unresolved D. Trimming shortened V by 0 bases and J by 7 bases, and 8 bases separated the two germline ends. This CDR3 spans 14 amino acids. Germline V CDR1 and CDR2: SGHRS, YFSETQ. The whole variable domain, filled in from reference TRBV5-1 and TRBJ1-6, reads KAGVTQTPRYLIKTRGQQVTLSCSPISGHRSVSWYQQTPGQGLQFLFEYFSETQRNKGNFPGRFSGRQFSNSRSEMNVSTLELGDSALYLCASSLGLSNSPLHFGNGTRLTVT.

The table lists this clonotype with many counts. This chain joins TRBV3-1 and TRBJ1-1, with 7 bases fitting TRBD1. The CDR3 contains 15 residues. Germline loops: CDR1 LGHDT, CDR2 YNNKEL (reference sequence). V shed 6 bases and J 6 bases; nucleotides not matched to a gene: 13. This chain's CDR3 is CASRGTGEVAAEAFF. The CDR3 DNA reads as TGTGCCAGCAGAGGAACAGGGGAGGTAGCGGCTGAAGCTTTCTTT.

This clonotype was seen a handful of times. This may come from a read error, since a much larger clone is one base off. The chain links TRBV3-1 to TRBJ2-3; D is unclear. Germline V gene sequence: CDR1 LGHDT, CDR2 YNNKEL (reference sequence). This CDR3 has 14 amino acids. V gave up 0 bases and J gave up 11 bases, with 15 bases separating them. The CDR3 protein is CASSQDIRVLGQYF. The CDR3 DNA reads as TGTGCCAGCAGCCAAGACATCCGCGTATTAGGGCAGTATTTT.

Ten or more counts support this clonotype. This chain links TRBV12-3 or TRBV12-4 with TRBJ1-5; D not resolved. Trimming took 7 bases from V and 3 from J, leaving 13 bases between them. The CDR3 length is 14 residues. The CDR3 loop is CASNIGNANQPQHF. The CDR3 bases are TGTGCCAGCAATATCGGCAACGCCAATCAGCCCCAGCATTTT.

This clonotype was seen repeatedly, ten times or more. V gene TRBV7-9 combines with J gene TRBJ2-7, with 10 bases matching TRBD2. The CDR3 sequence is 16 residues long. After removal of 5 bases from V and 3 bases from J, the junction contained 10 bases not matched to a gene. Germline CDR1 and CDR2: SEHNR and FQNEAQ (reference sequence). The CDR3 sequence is CASSPWSSGRDYEQYF. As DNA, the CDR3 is TGTGCCAGCAGCCCCTGGTCTAGCGGGAGAGACTACGAGCAGTACTTC.

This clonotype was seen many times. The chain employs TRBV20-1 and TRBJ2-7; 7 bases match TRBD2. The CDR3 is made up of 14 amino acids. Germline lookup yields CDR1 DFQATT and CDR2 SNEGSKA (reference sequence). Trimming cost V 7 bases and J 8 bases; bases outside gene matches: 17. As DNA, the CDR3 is TGCAGTGGTGAAGAGGGACTACCCAAAGGGCAGCAGTACTTC. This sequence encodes CSGEEGLPKGQQYF.

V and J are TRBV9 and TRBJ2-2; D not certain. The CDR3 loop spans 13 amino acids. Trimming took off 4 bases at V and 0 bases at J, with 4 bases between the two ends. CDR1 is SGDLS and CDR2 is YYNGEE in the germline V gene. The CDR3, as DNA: TGTGCCAGCAGCCCCGCGAACACCGGGGAGCTGTTTTTT. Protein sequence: CASSPANTGELFF.

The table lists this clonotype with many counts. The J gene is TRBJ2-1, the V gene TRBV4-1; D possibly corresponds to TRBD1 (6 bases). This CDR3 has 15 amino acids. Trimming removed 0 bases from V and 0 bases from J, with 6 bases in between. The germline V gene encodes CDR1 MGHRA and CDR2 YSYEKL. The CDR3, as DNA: TGCGCCAGCAGCCAAGAAGGGGGCTCCTACAATGAGCAGTTCTTC. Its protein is CASSQEGGSYNEQFF.

The CDR3 here is CASSSSTGGYEQYF. The DNA of the CDR3 is TGTGCCAGCAGCTCCTCGACAGGGGGCTACGAGCAGTACTTC. This chain joins TRBV11-2 and TRBJ2-7; 9 bases line up with TRBD1. The V gene end was trimmed by 4 bases and the J gene end by 3 bases; junction bases not matched to a gene: 4. Germline V gene lookup returns CDR1 SGHAT and CDR2 FQNNGV. The CDR3 covers 14 residues.

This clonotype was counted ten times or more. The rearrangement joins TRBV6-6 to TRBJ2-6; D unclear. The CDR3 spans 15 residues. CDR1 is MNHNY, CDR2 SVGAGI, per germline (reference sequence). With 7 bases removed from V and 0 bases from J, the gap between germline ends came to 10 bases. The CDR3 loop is CASTPLGSGANVLTF. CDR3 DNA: TGTGCCAGCACACCGTTGGGCTCTGGGGCCAACGTCCTGACTTTC.

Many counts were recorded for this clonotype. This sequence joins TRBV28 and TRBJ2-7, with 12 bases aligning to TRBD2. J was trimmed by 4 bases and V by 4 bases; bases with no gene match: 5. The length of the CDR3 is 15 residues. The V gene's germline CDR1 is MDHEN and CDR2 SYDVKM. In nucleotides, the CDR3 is TGTGCCAGCAGTTCCCGACTAGCGGGGGTTTACGAGCAGTACTTC. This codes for CASSSRLAGVYEQYF. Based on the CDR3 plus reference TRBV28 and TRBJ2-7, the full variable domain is DVKVTQSSRYLVKRTGEKVFLECVQDMDHENMFWYRQDPGLGLRLIYFSYDVKMKEKGDIPEGYSVSREKKERFSLILESASTNQTSMYLCASSSRLAGVYEQYFGPGTRLTVT.

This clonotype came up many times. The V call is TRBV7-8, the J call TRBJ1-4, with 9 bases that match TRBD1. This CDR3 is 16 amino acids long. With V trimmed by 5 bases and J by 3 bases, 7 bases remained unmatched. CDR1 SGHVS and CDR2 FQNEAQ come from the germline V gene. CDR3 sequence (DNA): TGTGCCAGCAGCCAGGGACAGGGCTGGCCTAATGAAAAACTGTTTTTT. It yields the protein CASSQGQGWPNEKLFF.

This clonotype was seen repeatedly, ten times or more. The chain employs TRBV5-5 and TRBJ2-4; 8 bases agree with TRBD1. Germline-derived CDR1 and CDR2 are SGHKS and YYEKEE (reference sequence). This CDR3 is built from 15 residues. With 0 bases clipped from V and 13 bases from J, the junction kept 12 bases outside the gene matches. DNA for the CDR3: TGTGCCAGCAGCTTGGGCAAAGGACAGGGACGATTACAGTACTTC. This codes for CASSLGKGQGRLQYF.

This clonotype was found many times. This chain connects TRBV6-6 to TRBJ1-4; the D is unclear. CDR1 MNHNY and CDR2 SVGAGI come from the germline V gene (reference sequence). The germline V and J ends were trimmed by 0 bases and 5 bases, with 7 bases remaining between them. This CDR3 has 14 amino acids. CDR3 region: CASSYSTGNEKLFF. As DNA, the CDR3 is TGTGCCAGCAGTTACTCGACGGGGAATGAAAAACTGTTTTTT.

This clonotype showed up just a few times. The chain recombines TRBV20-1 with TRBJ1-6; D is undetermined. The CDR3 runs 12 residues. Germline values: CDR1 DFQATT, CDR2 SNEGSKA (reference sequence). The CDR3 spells CGVTGNNSPLHF. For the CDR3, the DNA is TGCGGTGTAACGGGAAATAATTCACCCCTCCACTTT.